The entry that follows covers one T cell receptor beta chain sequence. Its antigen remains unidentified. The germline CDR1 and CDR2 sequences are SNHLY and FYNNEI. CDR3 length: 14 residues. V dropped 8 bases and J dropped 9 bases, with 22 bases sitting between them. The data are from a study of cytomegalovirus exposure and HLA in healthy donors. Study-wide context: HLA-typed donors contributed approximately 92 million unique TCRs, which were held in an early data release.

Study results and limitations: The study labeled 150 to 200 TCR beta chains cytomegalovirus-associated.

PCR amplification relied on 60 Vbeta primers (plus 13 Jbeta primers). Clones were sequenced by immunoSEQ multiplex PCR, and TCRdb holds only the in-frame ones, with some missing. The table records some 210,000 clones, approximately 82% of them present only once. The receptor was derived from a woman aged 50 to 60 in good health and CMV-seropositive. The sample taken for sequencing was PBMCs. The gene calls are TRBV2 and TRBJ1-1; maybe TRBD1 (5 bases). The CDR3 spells CASAQGRGDGKAFF. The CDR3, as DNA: TGTGCCAGCGCCCAAGGGAGGGGAGACGGAAAAGCTTTCTTT.